Following are 28 T cell receptor beta chains from one sample sequenced in a study of identical twins. MiXCR was run by TCRdb on the 5' RACE reads, yielding one entry per CDR3 protein. This table holds approximately 470,000 distinct CDR3 sequences, approximately 15% found once. These data also formed part of another study, on yellow fever vaccine responses in identical twins.

The sample was CD4+ T cells sorted from blood. These receptors were taken from a woman aged 18-29 years in good health.

This clonotype was seen more than once but under ten times. This chain connects TRBV6-1 to TRBJ2-4, with TRBD1 identical over 10 bases. Germline CDR1 MNHNS, CDR2 SASEGT. This CDR3 is built from 15 residues. Unmatched junction bases numbered 8, after V lost 6 bases and J lost 6 bases. The CDR3 protein is CASSRTGTGVNIQYF. As DNA, the CDR3 is TGTGCCAGCAGCCGAACCGGGACAGGGGTAAACATTCAGTACTTC.

This chain connects TRBV7-6 to TRBJ2-3; TRBD2 matches at 7 bases. CDR3 length: 16 residues. In germline, CDR1 is SGHVS, CDR2 FNYEAQ. With 4 bases clipped from V and 3 bases from J, the junction kept 10 bases outside the gene matches. This CDR3 reads CASSSTPGRGTDTQYF. CDR3 bases: TGTGCCAGCAGCTCAACCCCCGGGCGGGGGACAGATACGCAGTATTTT.

The chain links TRBV3-1 to TRBJ2-3; 8 nucleotides match TRBD2. Trimming cost V 9 bases and J 2 bases; bases outside gene matches: 7. The CDR3 extends over 14 amino acids. The V gene's germline CDR1 is LGHDT and CDR2 YNNKEL (reference sequence). As DNA, the CDR3 is TGTGCCAGTAGTCTACTAGCGGTCACAGATACGCAGTATTTT. Translating it yields CASSLLAVTDTQYF.

The V gene is TRBV20-1, the J gene TRBJ2-5; D unclear. Germline V lookup: CDR1 DFQATT, CDR2 SNEGSKA (reference sequence). CDR3 length: 11 amino acids. Trimming cost V 6 bases and J 5 bases, with 10 bases left between them. CDR3 coding DNA: TGCAGTGCAAACCAAGTGGAGACCCAGTACTTC. Translated, it gives CSANQVETQYF.

This clonotype turned up a few times. The chain recombines TRBV27 with TRBJ2-6; tentative D call: TRBD1 (7 bases). The CDR3 has 17 residues. CDR1 is MNHEY, CDR2 SMNVEV, per germline (reference sequence). V lost 4 bases and J 2 bases, leaving 15 bases between the germline ends. The CDR3 nucleotides are TGTGCCAGCAGTTCCCCCACCAGGGGGGCTGGGGCCAACGTCCTGACTTTC. Amino acids: CASSSPTRGAGANVLTF.

The genes are TRBV4-3 and TRBJ2-1; 8 bases are a match to TRBD1. This CDR3 region has 14 residues. Germline trimming cut 3 bases from V and 13 bases from J; bases unmatched to any gene: 11. Germline CDR1 LGHNA, CDR2 YSLEER. CDR3 loop: CASSQEPGTGIQFF. The CDR3 nucleotides read TGCGCCAGCAGCCAGGAACCAGGGACAGGAATACAGTTCTTC.

There are many counts of this clonotype. V usage is TRBV6-5 and J usage is TRBJ1-2, with TRBD1 matching over 7 bases. Germline loops: CDR1 MNHEY, CDR2 SVGAGI. V trimming: 0 bases; J trimming: 1 base; junction bases outside the gene matches: 8. There are 17 residues in the CDR3. The CDR3 is CASSYSDRVALNYGYTF. The CDR3 nucleotides are TGTGCCAGCAGTTACTCCGACAGGGTGGCCCTTAACTATGGCTACACCTTC.

This clonotype has more than one count but fewer than ten. The rearrangement uses TRBV7-9 and TRBJ1-1; TRBD1 agrees at 8 bases. CDR3 length equals 12 residues. Germline values: CDR1 SEHNR, CDR2 FQNEAQ (reference sequence). V dropped 7 bases and J dropped 5; count of bases not matched to a gene: 3. The CDR3, as DNA: TGTGCCAGCACCGACAGGGGTACTGAAGCTTTCTTT. It yields the protein CASTDRGTEAFF.

This clonotype has a count of ten or more. V is TRBV15 and J is TRBJ1-1; D is perhaps TRBD1 (5 bases). CDR3 length: 15 residues. Germline V CDR1 and CDR2: LNHNV, YYDKDF (reference sequence). Trimming took off 5 bases at V and 1 base at J, with 14 bases between the two ends. The CDR3 here is CATSLRGSGNTEAFF. CDR3 coding DNA: TGTGCCACCAGCCTTAGGGGATCTGGGAACACTGAAGCTTTCTTT.

This clonotype was seen at least ten times. The chain combines TRBV29-1 with TRBJ2-1; 8 bases match TRBD2. Per germline, CDR1 SQVTM and CDR2 ANQGSEA. CDR3 length: 15 amino acids. V lost 3 bases to trimming and J lost 1 base; unmatched junction nucleotides: 5. The CDR3 region has the DNA TGCAGCGTTGATGCCAGCGGGGGTTCCTACAATGAGCAGTTCTTC. Its protein product is CSVDASGGSYNEQFF.

This clonotype was observed a few times. The J gene is TRBJ1-5, the V gene TRBV20-1; 7 positions match TRBD1. CDR3 length: 12 amino acids. CDR1 DFQATT and CDR2 SNEGSKA come from the germline V gene (reference sequence). V gave up 5 bases and J gave up 2 bases; unmatched junction bases: 0. CDR3 protein: CSADRGNQPQHF. The CDR3 DNA reads TGCAGTGCTGACAGGGGCAATCAGCCCCAGCATTTT.

CDR3 coding DNA: TGTGCCAGCAGTTTAGGGAATCAACAAGAGACCCAGTACTTC. Translated: CASSLGNQQETQYF. V gene TRBV27 combines with J gene TRBJ2-5, with no clear D. V was pared by 2 bases and J by 2 bases, with 9 bases between. CDR3 length equals 14 residues. The germline CDR1 and CDR2 sequences are MNHEY and SMNVEV (reference sequence).

This clonotype was detected a few times. J is TRBJ2-7 and V is TRBV14; D ambiguous. Between the trimmed V and J ends, which lost 1 base and 0 bases, there was a span of 10 bases. The CDR3 length is 15 residues. The germline CDR1 and CDR2 sequences are SGHDN and FVKESK. CDR3 sequence reads: CASSQALGASYEQYF. The CDR3, as DNA: TGTGCCAGCAGCCAAGCCCTTGGAGCCTCCTACGAGCAGTACTTC.

This clonotype appeared many times. J is TRBJ2-1 and V is TRBV20-1, with D unclear. Germline-derived CDR1 and CDR2 are DFQATT and SNEGSKA (reference sequence). Deletions cut 6 bases from V and 0 bases from J, with 12 bases between. The CDR3 extends over 14 amino acids. CDR3 amino acids: CSARTLGSYNEQFF. Written as DNA, the CDR3 is TGCAGTGCAAGGACCTTGGGCTCCTACAATGAGCAGTTCTTC.

V gene TRBV3-1 combines with J gene TRBJ2-2; TRBD2 matches 11 bases. CDR3 length: 16 residues. Germline assignment: CDR1 LGHDT and CDR2 YNNKEL (reference sequence). With V trimmed by 5 bases and J by 6 bases, 8 bases remained unmatched. In DNA form, the CDR3 reads TGTGCCAGCAGCTTCCGGATTAGCGGGGGGGCCGGGGAGCTGTTTTTT. Amino acid sequence: CASSFRISGGAGELFF.

The chain has TRBV25-1 and TRBJ2-5; unclear D gene. Germline V gives CDR1 MGHDK, CDR2 SYGVNS. Trimming removed 6 bases at V and 5 bases at J, with 4 bases between. This CDR3 has 10 amino acids. CDR3 nucleotide sequence: TGTGCCAGCAGAGACGAGACCCAGTACTTC. Translated: CASRDETQYF.

The sample holds a few counts of this clonotype. This sequence joins TRBV20-1 and TRBJ2-1; a weak D match, TRBD2 (6 bases). Per the germline V gene, CDR1 is DFQATT and CDR2 is SNEGSKA (reference sequence). The CDR3 spans 17 residues. V lost 0 bases and J lost 4, with 19 bases in between. The CDR3 bases are TGCAGTGCTAGAGAGGGGGGATACCGGGAAGAATACAATGAGCAGTTCTTC. It translates to CSAREGGYREEYNEQFF.

This clonotype appeared many times. The chain joins TRBV4-3 to TRBJ2-2; 7 bases map to TRBD2. The CDR3 has 15 residues. Germline V CDR1 and CDR2: LGHNA, YSLEER. The V and J ends lost 2 bases and 2 bases, in that order; junction bases with no gene match: 2. DNA for the CDR3: TGCGCCAGCAGCCAAAGCGGGACCAACACCGGGGAGCTGTTTTTT. Protein product: CASSQSGTNTGELFF.

This clonotype has a handful of counts. The chain uses TRBV7-9 and TRBJ2-7; possibly TRBD1 for D (5 bases). Trimming took off 4 bases at V and 0 bases at J, with 7 bases between the two ends. The CDR3 runs to 13 residues. Germline CDR1 is SEHNR and CDR2 is FQNEAQ (reference sequence). CDR3 DNA sequence: TGTGCCAGCAGCTCGGACACCTCCTACGAGCAGTACTTC. This gives the protein CASSSDTSYEQYF.

The chain recombines TRBV5-6 with TRBJ2-3; 7 nucleotides agree with TRBD2. From germline, CDR1 is SGHDT and CDR2 YYEEEE. J was trimmed by 4 bases and V by 2 bases; bases with no gene match: 10. The CDR3 spans 16 residues. The CDR3 DNA follows: TGTGCCAGCAGCTTCGTGGGGCGGGAGAGAGCAGATACGCAGTATTTT. It codes for CASSFVGRERADTQYF.

The V call is TRBV7-2, the J call TRBJ2-1; 9 bases fit TRBD2. Germline V CDR1 and CDR2: SGHTA, FQGNSA. This CDR3 comprises 15 residues. J lost 6 bases, V lost 1 base, and 4 bases had no gene match. This CDR3 is CASSLGAGGRNEQFF. The CDR3 bases are TGTGCCAGCAGCTTAGGAGCGGGGGGTCGCAATGAGCAGTTCTTC.

This clonotype was recorded a few times. This rearrangement joins TRBV5-1 to TRBJ2-3; TRBD2 aligns across 9 bases. Germline V lookup: CDR1 SGHRS, CDR2 YFSETQ. V was clipped by 4 bases and J by 0 bases; unmatched bases: 15. The CDR3 sequence is 19 residues long. The CDR3 loop is CASSLWGSAGGPSTDTQYF. The CDR3 nucleotides are TGCGCCAGCAGCCTGTGGGGCAGCGCGGGAGGGCCTAGCACAGATACGCAGTATTTT.

This clonotype has a handful of counts. The chain employs TRBV7-2 and TRBJ2-1, with D uncertain. The germline CDR1 and CDR2 sequences are SGHTA and FQGNSA. With 7 bases removed from V and 6 bases from J, the gap between germline ends came to 7 bases. The CDR3 is 11 residues long. The CDR3 reads CASTNANEQFF. The DNA for the CDR3 is TGTGCCAGCACCAACGCCAATGAGCAGTTCTTC.

The rearrangement links TRBV12-3 or TRBV12-4 to TRBJ2-1; a possible D gene is TRBD1 (5 bases). V was shortened by 6 bases and J by 9 bases, with 12 bases between the two germline ends. This CDR3 has 12 amino acids. The CDR3 sequence: CASRPQQGEQFF. CDR3 in DNA: TGTGCCAGCAGGCCCCAGCAGGGTGAGCAGTTCTTC.

The sample holds a few counts of this clonotype. The V gene is TRBV5-5, the J gene TRBJ2-2; D is uncertain. The germline gives CDR1 SGHKS, CDR2 YYEKEE (reference sequence). V dropped 4 bases and J dropped 4 bases, with 14 bases sitting between them. This CDR3 contains 15 residues. The CDR3 is CASSAHMAGTGELFF. CDR3 nucleotide sequence: TGTGCCAGCAGCGCACACATGGCTGGCACCGGGGAGCTGTTTTTT.

The chain uses TRBV19 and TRBJ2-7, with D tentatively TRBD1 (7 bases). The CDR3 totals 13 residues. Trimming took 6 bases from V and 5 from J, leaving 14 bases between them. From germline, CDR1 is LNHDA and CDR2 SQIVND (reference sequence). The CDR3 loop is CASRSQGGHEQYF. CDR3 nucleotide sequence: TGTGCCAGTAGGTCGCAGGGGGGCCACGAGCAGTACTTC.

A few counts support this clonotype. This rearrangement joins TRBV7-2 to TRBJ2-3; D is undetermined. The CDR3 runs 15 residues. CDR1 and CDR2 (germline): SGHTA, FQGNSA. The V end lost 1 base, the J end lost 2 bases, and 10 bases lay between the germline ends. The CDR3 reads CASSLVVSYTDTQYF. The CDR3 DNA reads as TGTGCCAGCAGCTTAGTAGTCAGCTACACAGATACGCAGTATTTT.

V and J are TRBV20-1 and TRBJ2-2; D call uncertain. The CDR3 has 12 amino acids. The V gene's germline CDR1 is DFQATT and CDR2 SNEGSKA (reference sequence). Trimming removed 5 bases at V and 7 bases at J, with 11 bases between. The DNA of the CDR3 is TGCAGTGCTCCAATGGGGATCGGGGAGCTGTTTTTT. This encodes CSAPMGIGELFF.